This T cell receptor beta chain was obtained from a study of cytomegalovirus exposure and HLA in healthy donors. For the study at large: Of all 400 or so donors who were genotyped, roughly 85% belonged to the Caucasian-associated ancestry cluster.

Study results and caveats: When the data were analyzed later, several of the most significant clusters appeared to be linked to common viral pathogens.

Between the trimmed V and J ends, which lost 7 bases and 8 bases, there was a span of 21 bases. This CDR3 has 15 residues. Germline lookup yields CDR1 MNHEY and CDR2 SVGAGI. Of note for this clone: Its antigen remains unknown.

Amplification used 60 Vbeta primers and 13 Jbeta primers. The repertoire was sequenced with immunoSEQ multiplex PCR; TCRdb's copy has only in-frame clones and lacks some. The sample shows 150,000 to 200,000 clones, about 70% of them seen only once. The rearrangement links TRBV6-5 to TRBJ2-1, with a tentative D call TRBD2 (5 bases). The sequence was obtained from a man in his thirties or forties in good health and CMV-seropositive. The sample comprised PBMCs. DNA for the CDR3: TGTGCCAGCATGAGGGCGTATGATCTTCTTGATGAGCAGTTCTTC. This sequence encodes CASMRAYDLLDEQFF.